Sequencing of this T cell receptor (beta chain) was carried out in a study of CD8 T cells in ankylosing spondylitis (dated 2017 in TCRdb). Describing the broader study: The study profiled T cell receptor beta repertoires in healthy donors and ankylosing spondylitis patients to find disease-linked TCR variants. The full study cohort was made up of about 25 ankylosing spondylitis patients and about a hundred healthy donors. Peripheral blood was sampled, and synovial fluid was additionally collected from ankylosing spondylitis patients. Overall study results and their limits: Some motif variants were previously reported in synovial fluid and blood of reactive arthritis patients, suggesting common disease-initiation mechanisms. In peripheral blood, the disease-linked clones were found at relatively low frequencies and had a CD8+ phenotype. Blood from ankylosing spondylitis patients appeared to be characterized by a TCR beta motif composed of roughly eight highly homologous amino acid variants. Significant enrichment of the disease-linked clones was reported in matched synovial fluid samples from ankylosing spondylitis patients.

TCRdb shows the sequencer as Illumina HiSeq 2500. Quantitative 5'-RACE with molecular barcodes was used to prepare TCR beta libraries. The authors processed their data as follows. To identify disease-linked TCR variants, a new computational method was used, one built on a probabilistic model of VDJ rearrangement. Using fastp trimming at Q25 and MiXCR clonotype assembly, TCRdb reanalyzed the public sequencing data and kept in-frame beta chains. Each CDR3 protein appears once, grouped with its most common genes and DNA. TCRdb's processing, not the study's, gives the V and J calls here. This sample is represented by some 840,000 distinct CDR3 sequences; about 10% of them were singletons. The ten most abundant clones make up approximately 0.5% of the sample. According to the germline V gene (reference sequence), CDR1 reads DFQATT and CDR2 reads SNEGSKA. From the cysteine up to the phenylalanine, the CDR3 has a length of 14 residues. Just the 42-base CDR3 DNA is kept, in frame starting at base 1. Trimming takes 1 base from V and 0 bases from J, and the germline ends sit 9 bases apart.

Concerning this clonotype: No antigen is known for it. Qualities for individual bases were not recorded, and no much larger clone is one base off.

The sequenced material came from blood, either unsorted or a sorted T cell fraction (not recorded which). The chain was built from TRBV20-1 and TRBJ2-5; perhaps TRBD2 is the D gene, with 6 bases matching. The receptor was derived from a male donor with ankylosing spondylitis. The sequence in DNA is TGCAGTGCTAGAGGTCGGGAGAACCAAGAGACCCAGTACTTC. This codes for CSARGRENQETQYF.